One and the same sample provided the 2 T cell receptor beta chains below, sequenced in a study of cytomegalovirus exposure and HLA in healthy donors. The study ran its PCR with 60 Vbeta and 13 Jbeta primers. This table comes from immunoSEQ multiplex PCR, and its TCRdb copy is limited to in-frame clones, with some not included. The table records some 180,000 clones, 82% of them present only once. Input material: PBMCs. These receptors all come from a woman aged 18 to 35 in good health and CMV-seronegative.

This clone was counted ten times or more. The chain joins TRBV2 to TRBJ2-7, with D maybe TRBD1 (6 bases). Germline CDR1 SNHLY, CDR2 FYNNEI. This CDR3 comprises 14 residues. V lost 3 bases and J 0 bases, leaving 9 bases between the germline ends. The DNA for the CDR3 is TGTGCCAGCAGTGATAGGACAGCCTCCTACGAGCAGTACTTC. It encodes CASSDRTASYEQYF.

The V call is TRBV2, the J call TRBJ2-1, with 11 nucleotides matching TRBD2. The trim removed 4 bases at V and 6 bases at J, leaving 8 bases unmatched. The germline V gene has CDR1 SNHLY and CDR2 FYNNEI. The CDR3 sequence is 16 residues long. This CDR3 is CASSGVLAGVPNEQFF. The CDR3 DNA follows: TGTGCCAGCAGTGGAGTACTAGCGGGAGTGCCCAATGAGCAGTTCTTC.